The 10 T cell receptor beta chains reported below all come from one sample, sequenced in a study of monozygotic twins with inflammatory bowel disease. TCRdb reprocessed the 5' RACE reads and keeps a single row for each CDR3 protein, giving no DNA. This sample's table reports about 350,000 distinct CDR3 sequences. Sequencing input: blood. All receptors derive from a human donor with ulcerative colitis or Crohn's disease, or a healthy co-twin of an affected twin (not recorded which).

The chain is built from TRBV27 and TRBJ2-2. The CDR3 extends over 13 amino acids. Germline V gene lookup returns CDR1 MNHEY and CDR2 SMNVEV (reference sequence). CDR3 region: CASRTSEAGELFF.

V gene TRBV18 combines with J gene TRBJ1-4. The CDR3 has 12 amino acids. Germline values: CDR1 KGHSH, CDR2 LQKENI. The CDR3 here is CASSPASEKLFF.

The chain employs TRBV7-2 and TRBJ2-7; checking the TCRdb D call of TRBD2 is not possible without DNA. The V gene's germline CDR1 is SGHTA and CDR2 FQGNSA. The CDR3 sequence is 15 residues long. CDR3 protein: CASSKHSGGSYEQYF.

The CDR3 sequence: CATSDEDIYEQYF. The V gene is TRBV24-1, the J gene TRBJ2-7. The CDR3 sequence is 13 residues long. Germline CDR1 and CDR2: KGHDR and SFDVKD.

The chain joins TRBV12-3 or TRBV12-4 to TRBJ1-4. The CDR3 has 12 residues. The CDR3 loop reads CASSFFITPRVF.

The chain's CDR3 is CASSVGDYRGYNEQFF. V gene TRBV9 combines with J gene TRBJ2-1; the D gene TCRdb calls, TRBD2, cannot be checked with no DNA. The CDR3 length is 16 residues. In germline, CDR1 is SGDLS, CDR2 YYNGEE.

The chain employs TRBV6-4 and TRBJ2-6. The CDR3 covers 16 residues. From germline, CDR1 is MRHNA and CDR2 SNTAGT. The CDR3 loop reads CASSDSSRSGANVLTF.

V and J are TRBV6-1 and TRBJ2-3; TCRdb calls TRBD1, which cannot be checked without DNA. This CDR3 is built from 15 residues. Germline loops: CDR1 MNHNS, CDR2 SASEGT. CDR3 protein: CASSRGKVGTDTQYF.

The chain employs TRBV10-3 and TRBJ1-1; TCRdb outputs TRBD1, but without DNA this stays unchecked. In germline, CDR1 is ENHRY, CDR2 SYGVKD. The CDR3 contains 15 residues. CDR3 sequence: CAISESGQLNTEAFF.

The genes are TRBV20-1 and TRBJ1-5; TCRdb's D gene call, TRBD1, goes unchecked for lack of DNA. Germline lookup yields CDR1 DFQATT and CDR2 SNEGSKA (reference sequence). The length of the CDR3 is 16 residues. The CDR3 is CSATTRDRGRRQPQHF.